This T cell receptor beta chain is from a study of T cells in Graves' hyperthyroidism and ophthalmopathy. Findings and caveats of the study: Before onset, ophthalmopathy was predicted by the model a median roughly 6.8 months earlier. Clonotypes that were expanded in thyroid above 0.001 mostly appeared in blood too.

This clonotype came up many times. Its target is not known. TCR beta CDR3 sequences were amplified from RNA transcripts. TCR CDR3 underwent first-round RT-PCR with the HTBI primer set. Via MiXCR, TCRdb re-called the multiplex PCR reads, giving one row per CDR3 protein. The sample includes just under 750,000 distinct CDR3 sequences, 35% of them seen just once. Losses at the gene ends were 6 bases for V and 4 bases for J; bases not matched to a gene: 2. Germline V gene sequence: CDR1 DFQATT, CDR2 SNEGSKA (reference sequence). The CDR3 runs to 11 residues. A lack of ophthalmopathy progression within 18 months defined stable Graves' hyperthyroidism. Thyroid ultrasound, orbital computed tomography, clinical symptoms, and serum thyroxine and TRAb underpinned diagnoses.

The source is a woman between 40 and 55 years old with Graves' hyperthyroidism. This chain joins TRBV20-1 and TRBJ2-5; TRBD1 agrees at 7 bases. Sequencing was performed on blood. This chain's CDR3 is CSANRGETQYF. CDR3 nucleotide sequence: TGCAGTGCGAACAGGGGAGAGACCCAGTACTTC.